This is a list of T cell receptor beta chains from one sample in a study of shared clonotypes between healthy human individuals. The table came from immunoSEQ multiplex PCR; TCRdb's copy has only in-frame clones and leaves some out. The sample includes nearly 1 million clones, 60% to 85% of them seen just once. Sequencing was performed on memory CD4+ T cells sorted from blood. The receptors were gathered from a man aged 18 to 29 in good health. CDR3s include the opening cysteine and the closing phenylalanine or tryptophan. D genes are given only for firm matches. Some rows have no size entry. The others give once, few or many, or a class for an expanded clone.

clone_size j_call v_call d_call cdr3_nt cdr3_aa
once TRBJ2-2 TRBV9 - TGTGCCAGCAGCGTAGGGCCAAAAGGTACCGGGGAGCTGTTTTTT CASSVGPKGTGELFF
- TRBJ1-3 TRBV18 - TGTGCCAGCTCAGCCGACAGACACTCTGGAAACACCATATATTTT CASSADRHSGNTIYF
- TRBJ2-7 TRBV27 TRBD1 TGTGCCAGCAGTTTAAAGGGGACAGAGTACGAGCAGTACTTC CASSLKGTEYEQYF
- TRBJ2-7 TRBV11-2 TRBD2 TGTGCCAGCAGCTTAGAATCGGCAGGGGGGACTAGCCTTCTGTACGAGCAGTACTTC CASSLESAGGTSLLYEQYF
once TRBJ1-5 TRBV18 - TGTGCCAGCTCACAGCAGGGGACGGGTAGCAATCAGCCCCAGCATTTT CASSQQGTGSNQPQHF
- TRBJ2-5 TRBV5-1 - TGCGCCAGCAGCGTCGAAAGGGGAGAGACCCAGTACTTC CASSVERGETQYF
few TRBJ2-3 TRBV27 - TGTGCCAGCAAAACTAGTAGCACAGATACGCAGTATTTT CASKTSSTDTQYF
- TRBJ2-7 TRBV7-2 - TGTGCCAGCAGCCCGAGACTAGGGCAATACGAGCAGTACTTC CASSPRLGQYEQYF
once TRBJ2-1 TRBV9 - TGTGCCAGCAGCGTAGGTGGAGGCTCCTACAATGAGCAGTTCTTC CASSVGGGSYNEQFF
many TRBJ1-5 TRBV6-1 TRBD1 TGTGCCAGCGGCCGCGGGACAGGGATTAGTCAGCCCCAGCATTTT CASGRGTGISQPQHF
many TRBJ2-7 TRBV29-1 - TGCAGCGTTGTTTTGGGTAGGCCTGACGAGCAGTACTTC CSVVLGRPDEQYF
- TRBJ2-6 TRBV6-5 TRBD1 TGTGCCAGCAGGCCCGACAGGGCCGGGGCCAACGTCCTGACTTTC CASRPDRAGANVLTF